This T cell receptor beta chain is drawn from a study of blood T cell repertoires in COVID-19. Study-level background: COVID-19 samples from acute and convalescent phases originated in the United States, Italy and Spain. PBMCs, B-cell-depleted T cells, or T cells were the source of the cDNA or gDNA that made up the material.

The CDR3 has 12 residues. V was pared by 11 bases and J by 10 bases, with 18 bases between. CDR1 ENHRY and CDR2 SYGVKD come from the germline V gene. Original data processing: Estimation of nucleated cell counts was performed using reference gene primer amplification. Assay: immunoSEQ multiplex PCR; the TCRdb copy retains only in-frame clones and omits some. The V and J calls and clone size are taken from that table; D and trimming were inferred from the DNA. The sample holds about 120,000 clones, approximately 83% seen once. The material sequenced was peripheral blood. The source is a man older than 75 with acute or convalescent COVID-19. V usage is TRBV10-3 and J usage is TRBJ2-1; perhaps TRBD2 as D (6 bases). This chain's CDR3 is CAARREDWEQFF. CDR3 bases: TGTGCCGCCCGGAGGGAGGACTGGGAGCAGTTCTTC.